These 31 T cell receptor beta chains came from one sample sequenced in a study of OX40 agonist ivuxolimab in advanced cancers. Only in-frame clones appear in the TCRdb table, and some are missing; sequencing was by immunoSEQ multiplex PCR. This table holds fewer than 70,000 clones, 70% to 90% found once. The source was CD4+ or CD8+ T cells sorted from blood, collected in a trial of the OX40 agonist ivuxolimab. Receptors were obtained from an adult with an advanced solid tumor such as melanoma, head and neck, liver or kidney cancer.

This chain connects TRBV16 to TRBJ1-1; a possible D gene is TRBD1 (5 bases). This CDR3 is built from 15 residues. V shed 0 bases and J shed 4 bases, with 12 bases lying between them. Germline CDR1 reads KGHSY; CDR2 reads FQNENV. The DNA for the CDR3 is TGTGCCAGCAGCCAATCCGGGCGGGGCAGCACTGAAGCTTTCTTT. Translation: CASSQSGRGSTEAFF.

This clone was seen a handful of times. The rearrangement links TRBV28 to TRBJ1-5, with a possible D match to TRBD1 (5 bases). CDR1 is MDHEN and CDR2 is SYDVKM in the germline V gene. The CDR3 has 12 amino acids. V shed 6 bases and J shed 8 bases, with 11 bases lying between them. CDR3 loop: CASRGLVEPQHF. CDR3 DNA sequence: TGTGCCAGCAGGGGGCTGGTCGAGCCCCAGCATTTT.

Regarding this clone: At one of its ends the junction is not consistent with the germline gene, which may arise from a read error. The chain links TRBV7-7 to TRBJ2-5; 7 bases fit TRBD2. CDR1 SSHAT and CDR2 FNYEAQ come from the germline V gene (reference sequence). This CDR3 has 14 residues. CDR3 nucleotide sequence: TGTGCTAGCAGCCAGACTAGCCGGATAGGGACCCAGTACTTC. Translation gives CASSQTSRIGTQYF.

The V call is TRBV10-3, the J call TRBJ2-2; 7 bases align to TRBD1. From germline, CDR1 is ENHRY and CDR2 SYGVKD. The V gene end was trimmed by 0 bases and the J gene end by 6 bases; junction bases not matched to a gene: 10. The CDR3 length is 17 residues. The CDR3 reads CAISESNRGEGAGELFF. Written as DNA, the CDR3 is TGTGCCATCAGTGAGTCCAACAGGGGCGAAGGTGCCGGGGAGCTGTTTTTT.

The chain carries TRBV5-1 and TRBJ1-5; D is uncertain. Germline loops: CDR1 SGHRS, CDR2 YFSETQ. V was pared by 7 bases and J by 1 base, with 12 bases between. This CDR3 is built from 14 residues. CDR3 DNA: TGCGCCAGCCGACTCGACATCAGCAATCAGCCCCAGCATTTT. Its protein product is CASRLDISNQPQHF.

Only one count was recorded for this clone. The rearrangement joins TRBV7-2 to TRBJ2-4; D is ambiguous. This CDR3 region has 14 residues. Germline V gene sequence: CDR1 SGHTA, CDR2 FQGNSA. The germline V and J ends were trimmed by 1 base and 5 bases, with 9 bases remaining between them. The CDR3 DNA reads TGTGCCAGCAGCTTAGGGTCGATAGAAAACATTCAGTACTTC. Protein sequence: CASSLGSIENIQYF.

With regard to this clone: Other nucleotide sequences from this sample produce the same CDR3. This rearrangement joins TRBV7-2 to TRBJ2-3; possibly TRBD2 for D (6 bases). The CDR3 has 15 residues. Germline-derived CDR1 and CDR2 are SGHTA and FQGNSA. V lost 1 base and J 1 base, leaving 9 bases between the germline ends. The CDR3 nucleotides read TGTGCCAGCAGCTTAGGAGGCGGGGGCACAGATACGCAGTATTTT. It is translated as CASSLGGGGTDTQYF.

Written as DNA, the CDR3 is TGTGCCAGCAGCTTGGCGCAGTACACTGAAGCTTTCTTT. Residues: CASSLAQYTEAFF. V gene TRBV5-4 combines with J gene TRBJ1-1; unclear D gene. The CDR3 contains 13 residues. Deletions cut 0 bases from V and 3 bases from J, with 6 bases between. CDR1 and CDR2 from the germline V gene are SGHNT and YYREEE (reference sequence).

The chain joins TRBV11-3 to TRBJ1-1; a weak D match, TRBD1 (6 bases). Germline assignment: CDR1 SGHNT and CDR2 YENEEA. The CDR3 is made up of 14 amino acids. With 3 bases removed from V and 3 bases from J, the gap between germline ends came to 11 bases. The CDR3 DNA follows: TGTGCCAGCAGCTTGACAGGATACCACACTGAAGCTTTCTTT. The encoded protein is CASSLTGYHTEAFF.

The chain employs TRBV19 and TRBJ2-6; 7 nucleotides agree with TRBD1. The CDR3 has 15 residues. The V and J ends lost 6 bases and 1 base, in that order; junction bases with no gene match: 3. The germline V gene has CDR1 LNHDA and CDR2 SQIVND (reference sequence). In DNA form, the CDR3 reads TGTGCCAGTAGGGGACAGATTTCTGGGGCCAACGTCCTGACTTTC. The encoded protein is CASRGQISGANVLTF.

The V gene is TRBV9, the J gene TRBJ2-3; no reliable D call. Trimming cost V 5 bases and J 0 bases, with 10 bases left between them. The germline V gene encodes CDR1 SGDLS and CDR2 YYNGEE. The length of the CDR3 is 14 residues. CDR3 in amino acids: CASSLDRSTDTQYF. The DNA of the CDR3 is TGTGCCAGCAGTCTAGACCGGAGCACAGATACGCAGTATTTT.

This clone has just one count. The chain uses TRBV7-2 and TRBJ2-1; D uncertain. This CDR3 comprises 12 residues. The V end lost 1 base, the J end lost 4 bases, and 2 bases lay between the germline ends. Germline CDR1 and CDR2: SGHTA and FQGNSA. CDR3 residues: CASSLVYNEQFF. CDR3 sequence (DNA): TGTGCCAGCAGCTTAGTTTACAATGAGCAGTTCTTC.

The chain recombines TRBV9 with TRBJ1-2; 8 positions agree with TRBD1. Trimming cost V 2 bases and J 7 bases; bases outside gene matches: 10. The germline V gene encodes CDR1 SGDLS and CDR2 YYNGEE. The CDR3 consists of 15 residues. CDR3 bases: TGTGCCAGCAGCGTCGGGCCCGGGACAGGCGTTGGCTACACCTTC. Protein sequence: CASSVGPGTGVGYTF. Together with reference TRBV9 and TRBJ1-2, the CDR3 gives the full variable domain: DSGVTQTPKHLITATGQRVTLRCSPRSGDLSVYWYQQSLDQGLQFLIQYYNGEERAKGNILERFSAQQFPDLHSELNLSSLELGDSALYFCASSVGPGTGVGYTFGSGTRLTVV.

The sample holds one count of this clone. The chain has TRBV7-2 and TRBJ2-3, with TRBD2 matching over 8 bases. CDR3 length: 17 residues. V dropped 2 bases and J dropped 5; count of bases not matched to a gene: 12. Germline V CDR1 and CDR2: SGHTA, FQGNSA. The CDR3 protein is CASSLQPSGGALDTQYF. The CDR3 nucleotides read TGTGCCAGCAGCTTACAGCCCAGCGGGGGTGCGTTAGATACGCAGTATTTT.

The chain has TRBV6-5 and TRBJ2-7; D uncertain. This CDR3 is 12 amino acids long. Trimming took off 9 bases at V and 7 bases at J, with 16 bases between the two ends. CDR1 and CDR2 (germline): MNHEY, SVGAGI. The DNA of the CDR3 is TGTGCCAGTGGGTCTCTGTCTGAGGAGCAGTACTTC. Translation: CASGSLSEEQYF.

The genes are TRBV28 and TRBJ1-6; 8 bases are a match to TRBD1. V trimming: 7 bases; J trimming: 1 base; junction bases outside the gene matches: 12. Per the germline V gene, CDR1 is MDHEN and CDR2 is SYDVKM. The length of the CDR3 is 18 residues. CDR3 amino acids: CASTTLTGGGSYNSPLHF. CDR3 DNA: TGTGCCAGCACTACTCTAACAGGGGGGGGATCCTATAATTCACCCCTCCACTTT.

V is TRBV10-3 and J is TRBJ2-7; possibly TRBD2 for D (5 bases). The CDR3 extends over 14 amino acids. In germline, CDR1 is ENHRY, CDR2 SYGVKD. The V and J ends lost 5 bases and 7 bases respectively, with 18 bases between them. The CDR3 nucleotides are TGTGCCATCAGTACATCGAAAAACTCGGGGGAGCAGTACTTC. Translating it yields CAISTSKNSGEQYF.

J is TRBJ1-2 and V is TRBV6-6, with TRBD1 as a possible D gene (6 bases). Germline assignment: CDR1 MNHNY and CDR2 SVGAGI (reference sequence). V was cut by 2 bases and J by 7 bases, with 14 bases left in between. The CDR3 is 14 residues long. The CDR3 sequence: CASSYIEGVSGYTF. In nucleotides, the CDR3 is TGTGCCAGCAGTTACATTGAGGGGGTCAGTGGCTACACCTTC.

The chain combines TRBV5-4 with TRBJ1-3; D remains unclear. Per the germline V gene, CDR1 is SGHNT and CDR2 is YYREEE (reference sequence). This CDR3 spans 14 amino acids. Trimming removed 5 bases at V and 2 bases at J, with 11 bases between. This CDR3 is CASRIYGAGNTIYF. CDR3 bases: TGTGCCAGCAGGATCTACGGGGCTGGAAACACCATATATTTT.

The J gene is TRBJ1-5, the V gene TRBV28; no firm D call. V lost 5 bases and J lost 11, with 7 bases in between. This CDR3 spans 10 amino acids. Per germline, CDR1 MDHEN and CDR2 SYDVKM. The DNA of the CDR3 is TGTGCCAGCAGTCGTCTGACCCAGCATTTT. Its translation: CASSRLTQHF. The whole variable domain, remainder taken from reference TRBV28 and TRBJ1-5, is DVKVTQSSRYLVKRTGEKVFLECVQDMDHENMFWYRQDPGLGLRLIYFSYDVKMKEKGDIPEGYSVSREKKERFSLILESASTNQTSMYLCASSRLTQHFGDGTRLSIL.

V usage is TRBV19 and J usage is TRBJ1-5; 7 nucleotides match TRBD1. Germline V gene data show CDR1 as LNHDA and CDR2 as SQIVND (reference sequence). The CDR3 runs to 16 residues. J lost 1 base, V lost 4 bases, and 7 bases had no gene match. CDR3 protein: CASSTTGVGSNQPQHF. In DNA form, the CDR3 reads TGTGCCAGTAGTACTACAGGGGTTGGAAGCAATCAGCCCCAGCATTTT.

This chain uses TRBV19 with TRBJ2-3; perhaps TRBD2 as D (7 bases). Germline CDR1 and CDR2: LNHDA and SQIVND (reference sequence). Trimming removed 3 bases at V and 5 bases at J, with 21 bases between. The length of the CDR3 is 17 residues. CDR3 coding DNA: TGTGCCAGTAGTATCGCCTGGCGGCGGGGGCTCCGAGATACGCAGTATTTT. Encoded protein: CASSIAWRRGLRDTQYF.

This clone came up a few times. The chain joins TRBV11-2 to TRBJ2-7; possibly TRBD1 for D (6 bases). V was shortened by 3 bases and J by 0 bases, with 9 bases between the two germline ends. The germline V gene has CDR1 SGHAT and CDR2 FQNNGV. There are 14 residues in the CDR3. Here the CDR3 reads CASSFSGVSYEQYF. The DNA of the CDR3 is TGTGCCAGCAGCTTTTCAGGGGTCTCCTACGAGCAGTACTTC.

This clone was counted a few times. J is TRBJ1-6 and V is TRBV27; possible D gene TRBD1, 5 bases. V was trimmed by 6 bases and J by 3 bases, leaving 21 bases between them. The CDR3 loop spans 18 amino acids. Per germline, CDR1 MNHEY and CDR2 SMNVEV (reference sequence). The CDR3 DNA reads as TGTGCCAGCAGGGGGCCCATCCGAAAAACCCTCTATAATTCACCCCTCCACTTT. This codes for CASRGPIRKTLYNSPLHF.

The chain combines TRBV6-1 with TRBJ2-5, with a weak D call TRBD1 (6 bases). CDR1 is MNHNS and CDR2 is SASEGT in the germline V gene. The CDR3 has 14 residues. Trimming stripped 0 bases from V and 6 bases from J, with 11 bases between. CDR3 amino acids: CASSEAGAPQTQYF. The CDR3 DNA follows: TGTGCCAGCAGTGAAGCGGGGGCGCCACAGACCCAGTACTTC.

The rearrangement joins TRBV14 to TRBJ2-6; D is uncertain. The CDR3 is 15 residues long. Germline CDR1 is SGHDN and CDR2 is FVKESK. The V end was cut by 4 bases, the J end by 0 bases, with 7 bases between. The CDR3 is CASSLEFSGANVLTF. CDR3 DNA sequence: TGTGCCAGCAGCCTAGAGTTCTCTGGGGCCAACGTCCTGACTTTC.

This clone was detected once. The chain uses TRBV5-4 and TRBJ1-4; D perhaps matches TRBD1 (6 bases). CDR3 length: 15 residues. Germline CDR1 SGHNT, CDR2 YYREEE (reference sequence). V lost 4 bases and J lost 11, with 21 bases in between. CDR3 loop: CASSPDAQGFEKLFF. CDR3 nucleotide sequence: TGTGCCAGCAGCCCGGACGCGCAGGGGTTCGAGAAACTGTTTTTT.

The chain recombines TRBV7-2 with TRBJ1-1; D is undetermined. The CDR3 consists of 13 residues. CDR1 is SGHTA, CDR2 FQGNSA, per germline. V was pared by 1 base and J by 1 base, with 4 bases between. The CDR3 protein is CASSLEGNTEAFF. Here the CDR3 DNA reads TGTGCCAGCAGCTTAGAAGGGAACACTGAAGCTTTCTTT.

The V call is TRBV5-8, the J call TRBJ1-5; D unclear. Deletions cut 0 bases from V and 0 bases from J, with 10 bases between. The CDR3 covers 16 residues. Germline CDR1 reads SGHTS; CDR2 reads YDEGEE. The CDR3 coding sequence is TGTGCCAGCAGCTTGGTTTACGGGTCTAGCAATCAGCCCCAGCATTTT. Its protein is CASSLVYGSSNQPQHF. The full variable domain, its missing parts supplied by reference TRBV5-8 and TRBJ1-5, is EAGVTQSPTHLIKTRGQQATLRCSPISGHTSVYWYQQALGLGLQFLLWYDEGEERNRGNFPPRFSGRQFPNYSSELNVNALELEDSALYLCASSLVYGSSNQPQHFGDGTRLSIL.

The rearrangement joins TRBV6-1 to TRBJ2-5, with 8 bases lining up with TRBD1. This CDR3 is 14 amino acids long. Losses at the gene ends were 6 bases for V and 7 bases for J; bases not matched to a gene: 10. The germline CDR1 and CDR2 sequences are MNHNS and SASEGT. In nucleotides, the CDR3 is TGTGCCAGCAGGACAGGGGTAAATAGCGGGACCCAGTACTTC. This gives the protein CASRTGVNSGTQYF.

V gene TRBV19 combines with J gene TRBJ1-2, with 7 bases identical to TRBD1. Per germline, CDR1 LNHDA and CDR2 SQIVND (reference sequence). This CDR3 spans 13 amino acids. J was trimmed by 3 bases and V by 7 bases; bases with no gene match: 5. The CDR3 spells CASKRDRHYGYTF. The CDR3 nucleotides read TGTGCCAGTAAACGGGACAGACACTATGGCTACACCTTC.